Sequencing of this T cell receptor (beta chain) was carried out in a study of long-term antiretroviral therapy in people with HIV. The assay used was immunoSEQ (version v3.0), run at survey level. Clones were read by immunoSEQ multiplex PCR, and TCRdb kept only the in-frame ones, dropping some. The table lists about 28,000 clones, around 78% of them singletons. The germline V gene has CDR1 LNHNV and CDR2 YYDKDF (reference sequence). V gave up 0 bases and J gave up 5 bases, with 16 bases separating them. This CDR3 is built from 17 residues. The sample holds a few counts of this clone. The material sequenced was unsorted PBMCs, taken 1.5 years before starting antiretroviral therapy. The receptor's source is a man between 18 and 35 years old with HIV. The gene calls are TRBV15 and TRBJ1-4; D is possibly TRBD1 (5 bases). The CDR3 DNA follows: TGTGCCACCAGCAGAGACCACCTGACAGCCCTCAATGAAAAACTGTTTTTT. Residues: CATSRDHLTALNEKLFF.